Detailed here is one T cell receptor beta chain. This CDR3 has 13 residues. Trimming took 3 bases from V and 4 from J, leaving 9 bases between them. Germline CDR1 is LGHDT and CDR2 is YNNKEL (reference sequence). This specimen comes from a study of blood T cell repertoires in COVID-19. Only in-frame clones appear in the TCRdb table, and some are missing; sequencing was by immunoSEQ multiplex PCR. This table has approximately 140,000 clones, roughly 87% appearing once. The genes are TRBV3-1 (or the pseudogene TRBV3-2) and TRBJ1-1, with D possibly being TRBD1 (5 bases). Sequenced: PBMCs or T cells enriched from blood (not recorded which). This receptor was identified in a woman in her 40s who had been exposed to COVID-19. This CDR3 reads CASSQGRATEAFF. CDR3 DNA: TGTGCCAGCAGCCAGGGCAGGGCCACTGAAGCTTTCTTT.